These T cell receptor beta chains were read from a single sample in a study of blood T cell repertoires in COVID-19. Method: immunoSEQ multiplex PCR; TCRdb's copy keeps in-frame clones and lacks some. The sample holds approximately 260,000 clones; roughly 88% are singletons and the top ten take 9.5% to 12%. Sequenced input: peripheral blood. The source is a woman between 65 and 79 years old with acute or convalescent COVID-19. Each CDR3 is given without its conserved first and last residue. The D gene is left open where the match is weak.

D gene: TRBD1; CDR3 length: 13; V gene: TRBV6-5; J gene: TRBJ2-1; CDR3 protein: ASSYGTGYNNEQF
D gene: NA; CDR3 length: 11; V gene: TRBV2; J gene: TRBJ2-1; CDR3 protein: ASSALTGNEQF
D gene: TRBD1; CDR3 length: 13; V gene: TRBV19; J gene: TRBJ1-1; CDR3 protein: ASSITGGTNTEAF
D gene: TRBD2; CDR3 length: 13; V gene: TRBV7-9; J gene: TRBJ2-2; CDR3 protein: ASSPPGRVTGELF
D gene: TRBD2; CDR3 length: 13; V gene: TRBV6-6; J gene: TRBJ2-7; CDR3 protein: ASRGTSGGTYEQY
D gene: TRBD2; CDR3 length: 13; V gene: TRBV7-7; J gene: TRBJ2-5; CDR3 protein: ASSFGTSRGETQY
D gene: TRBD2; CDR3 length: 13; V gene: TRBV7-2; J gene: TRBJ2-5; CDR3 protein: ASSSRLAGSETQY
D gene: NA; CDR3 length: 13; V gene: TRBV30; J gene: TRBJ1-3; CDR3 protein: AWATGSASGNTIY
D gene: NA; CDR3 length: 10; V gene: TRBV12-3/TRBV12-4; J gene: TRBJ2-4; CDR3 protein: ASSSTKNIQY
D gene: NA; CDR3 length: 9; V gene: TRBV6-4; J gene: TRBJ1-1; CDR3 protein: ASPGGTEAF
D gene: TRBD1; CDR3 length: 11; V gene: TRBV6-5; J gene: TRBJ1-2; CDR3 protein: ASSGQGGYGYT
D gene: NA; CDR3 length: 15; V gene: TRBV7-8; J gene: TRBJ2-3; CDR3 protein: ASSLVRFPRTTDTQY
D gene: NA; CDR3 length: 13; V gene: TRBV5-1; J gene: TRBJ2-3; CDR3 protein: ASSLVGGSTDTQY
D gene: NA; CDR3 length: 10; V gene: TRBV9; J gene: TRBJ1-3; CDR3 protein: ASSSQGNTIY
D gene: NA; CDR3 length: 10; V gene: TRBV12-3/TRBV12-4; J gene: TRBJ1-1; CDR3 protein: ASSLTGDRAF
D gene: TRBD1; CDR3 length: 12; V gene: TRBV6-5; J gene: TRBJ1-5; CDR3 protein: ASSTDRGNQPQH
D gene: TRBD1; CDR3 length: 15; V gene: TRBV19; J gene: TRBJ1-5; CDR3 protein: ASSTRDRGASAQPQH
D gene: NA; CDR3 length: 13; V gene: TRBV6-6; J gene: TRBJ2-1; CDR3 protein: ASSYGGGRYNEQF
D gene: TRBD2; CDR3 length: 16; V gene: TRBV5-1; J gene: TRBJ2-2; CDR3 protein: ASSWRLAGSPNTGELF
D gene: TRBD1; CDR3 length: 13; V gene: TRBV3-1/TRBV3-2; J gene: TRBJ1-6; CDR3 protein: ASSQYGQGDSPLH
D gene: TRBD2; CDR3 length: 12; V gene: TRBV5-1; J gene: TRBJ2-5; CDR3 protein: ASSAGGPGETQY
D gene: NA; CDR3 length: 11; V gene: TRBV6-5; J gene: TRBJ1-5; CDR3 protein: ATQMSGNQPQH
D gene: NA; CDR3 length: 13; V gene: TRBV27; J gene: TRBJ1-5; CDR3 protein: ASSLSWLNWQPQH
D gene: NA; CDR3 length: 14; V gene: TRBV5-1; J gene: TRBJ1-4; CDR3 protein: ASSTNRAGPNEKLF
D gene: NA; CDR3 length: 14; V gene: TRBV11-2; J gene: TRBJ2-1; CDR3 protein: ASRRGGRGRPNEQF
D gene: TRBD1; CDR3 length: 12; V gene: TRBV12-5; J gene: TRBJ1-2; CDR3 protein: ASGSLGQGYGYT
D gene: NA; CDR3 length: 12; V gene: TRBV11-2; J gene: TRBJ2-5; CDR3 protein: ASSLGPAQETQY
D gene: NA; CDR3 length: 15; V gene: TRBV18; J gene: TRBJ1-4; CDR3 protein: ASSPTDYARVNEKLF
D gene: NA; CDR3 length: 11; V gene: TRBV4-1; J gene: TRBJ1-2; CDR3 protein: ASSPERSYGYT
D gene: NA; CDR3 length: 12; V gene: TRBV7-3; J gene: TRBJ2-5; CDR3 protein: ASSLTREVETQY
D gene: NA; CDR3 length: 11; V gene: TRBV5-6; J gene: TRBJ2-7; CDR3 protein: ASSTSSGGEQY
D gene: TRBD1; CDR3 length: 11; V gene: TRBV6-4; J gene: TRBJ1-2; CDR3 protein: ASRAGTGDGYT
D gene: NA; CDR3 length: 13; V gene: TRBV3-1/TRBV3-2; J gene: TRBJ1-3; CDR3 protein: ASSQADSPGNTIY
D gene: NA; CDR3 length: 11; V gene: TRBV3-1/TRBV3-2; J gene: TRBJ1-1; CDR3 protein: ASSQVSGREAF
D gene: NA; CDR3 length: 16; V gene: TRBV29-1; J gene: TRBJ2-1; CDR3 protein: SVVGFGGGHSSYNEQF
D gene: TRBD2; CDR3 length: 16; V gene: TRBV5-1; J gene: TRBJ2-2; CDR3 protein: ASSARLAGGANTGELF
D gene: NA; CDR3 length: 11; V gene: TRBV2; J gene: TRBJ2-2; CDR3 protein: ASTGSPAGELF
D gene: NA; CDR3 length: 16; V gene: TRBV21-1; J gene: TRBJ1-5; CDR3 protein: ASSKAQLGRGRNQPQH
D gene: NA; CDR3 length: 11; V gene: TRBV2; J gene: TRBJ2-3; CDR3 protein: ASSEVSRDTQY
D gene: NA; CDR3 length: 12; V gene: TRBV18; J gene: TRBJ1-5; CDR3 protein: ASCGSNSNQPQH
D gene: NA; CDR3 length: 12; V gene: TRBV7-9; J gene: TRBJ2-1; CDR3 protein: ASSSTLVRDEQF
D gene: NA; CDR3 length: 11; V gene: TRBV27; J gene: TRBJ2-1; CDR3 protein: ASSLTGSNEQF
D gene: NA; CDR3 length: 11; V gene: TRBV2; J gene: TRBJ1-1; CDR3 protein: ASSKGHLTEAF
D gene: NA; CDR3 length: 12; V gene: TRBV2; J gene: TRBJ1-1; CDR3 protein: ASSEEQGWTEAF
D gene: NA; CDR3 length: 11; V gene: TRBV7-9; J gene: TRBJ1-6; CDR3 protein: ASSEQGDSPLH
D gene: NA; CDR3 length: 9; V gene: TRBV6-5; J gene: TRBJ2-7; CDR3 protein: ARPGRHEQY
D gene: NA; CDR3 length: 14; V gene: TRBV6-1; J gene: TRBJ1-2; CDR3 protein: ASSELVIPANYGYT
D gene: TRBD1; CDR3 length: 16; V gene: TRBV19; J gene: TRBJ1-2; CDR3 protein: ASSMEDRGGPFNYGYT